The TCR beta chain under discussion was sequenced for a study of graft-versus-host responses after intestinal transplantation. Measured with immunoSEQ multiplex PCR; TCRdb has only the in-frame clones, and not every one. The sample carries about 20,000 clones, 40% to 55% recorded once. This CDR3 spans 15 amino acids. The chain links TRBV21-1 to TRBJ2-5; TRBD2 is the table's D call and was not checked against the DNA. The DNA end is more similar to TRBJ2-7, so the J call may be wrong. TRBV21-1 is designated a pseudogene. This TCR was recovered from a human patient who received an intestinal transplant. Source: alloreactive CD4+ T cells from a mixed lymphocyte reaction culture, taken before intestinal transplant. Subset defined: CFSE-low proliferating T cells sorted from approximately six-day pre-transplant mixed lymphocyte reaction (GvH or HvG direction). CDR3 in DNA: TGTGCCAGCCCCAACCCACTAGCGTTTTCCTACGAGCAGTACTTC. This gives the protein CASPNPLAFSYEQYF.